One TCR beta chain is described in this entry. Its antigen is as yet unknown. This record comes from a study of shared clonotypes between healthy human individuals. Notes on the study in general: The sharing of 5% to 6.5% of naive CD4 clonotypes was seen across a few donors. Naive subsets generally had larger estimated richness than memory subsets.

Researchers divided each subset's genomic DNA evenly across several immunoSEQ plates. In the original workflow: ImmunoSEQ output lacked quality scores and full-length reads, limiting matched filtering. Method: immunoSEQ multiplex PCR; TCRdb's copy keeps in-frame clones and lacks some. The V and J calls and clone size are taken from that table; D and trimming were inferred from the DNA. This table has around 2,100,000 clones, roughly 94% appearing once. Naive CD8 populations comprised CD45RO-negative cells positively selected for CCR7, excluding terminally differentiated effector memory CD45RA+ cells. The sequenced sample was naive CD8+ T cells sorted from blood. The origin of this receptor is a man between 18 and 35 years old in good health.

CDR3 nucleotides: TGTGCCAGCAGTGAAGAGCGGGAGGCCCTTACCTACGAGCAGTACTTC. Residues: CASSEEREALTYEQYF. The chain combines TRBV2 with TRBJ2-7; 9 nucleotides agree with TRBD2. The V segment lost 1 base and the J segment 2 bases; nucleotides outside the gene matches: 6. CDR1 and CDR2 (germline): SNHLY, FYNNEI. The length of the CDR3 is 16 residues. The whole variable domain, remainder taken from reference TRBV2 and TRBJ2-7, is EPEVTQTPSHQVTQMGQEVILRCVPISNHLYFYWYRQILGQKVEFLVSFYNNEISEKSEIFDDQFSVERPDGSNFTLKIRSTKLEDSAMYFCASSEEREALTYEQYFGPGTRLTVT.